The 29 T cell receptor beta chains given below trace back to one sample, sequenced in a study of blood T cell repertoires in COVID-19. Here immunoSEQ multiplex PCR was the method, and the copy in TCRdb shows in-frame clones only, minus some. The sample contains more than 80,000 clones, about 82% of which appear only once. The specimen sequenced was peripheral blood. Receptor source: a man over 45 with active COVID-19.

The chain employs TRBV9 and TRBJ2-7, with D unclear. Trimming took off 0 bases at V and 2 bases at J, with 6 bases between the two ends. CDR1 and CDR2 (germline): SGDLS, YYNGEE. The CDR3 is 13 residues long. The DNA for the CDR3 is TGTGCCAGCAGCGTAGAAGAGCCCTACGAGCAGTACTTC. Protein product: CASSVEEPYEQYF. The complete variable domain, with remaining parts taken from reference TRBV9 and TRBJ2-7, reads DSGVTQTPKHLITATGQRVTLRCSPRSGDLSVYWYQQSLDQGLQFLIQYYNGEERAKGNILERFSAQQFPDLHSELNLSSLELGDSALYFCASSVEEPYEQYFGPGTRLTVT.

This clone was counted only a few times. V gene TRBV9 combines with J gene TRBJ1-6; possibly TRBD1 for D (6 bases). V dropped 2 bases and J dropped 8 bases, with 14 bases sitting between them. CDR3 length: 15 residues. In germline, CDR1 is SGDLS, CDR2 YYNGEE. The CDR3 here is CASSVQGYSDSPLHF. DNA of the CDR3: TGTGCCAGCAGCGTTCAGGGGTACAGTGATTCACCCCTCCACTTT.

The chain couples TRBV4-3 to TRBJ2-1; maybe TRBD1 (5 bases). The V end lost 1 base, the J end lost 0 bases, and 7 bases lay between the germline ends. CDR3 length: 15 amino acids. CDR1 LGHNA and CDR2 YSLEER come from the germline V gene. CDR3 coding DNA: TGCGCCAGCAGCCAAGGGACAAACTCCTACAATGAGCAGTTCTTC. It codes for CASSQGTNSYNEQFF.

J is TRBJ1-2 and V is TRBV7-3; TRBD1 aligns across 9 bases. The CDR3 loop spans 23 amino acids. Germline values: CDR1 SGHTA, CDR2 FQGTGA. The V and J ends lost 1 base and 4 bases, in that order; junction bases with no gene match: 28. CDR3: CASSLIGPGQGLSPVPQLYGYTF. The CDR3 nucleotides are TGTGCCAGCAGCTTAATAGGCCCGGGACAGGGATTATCTCCCGTCCCCCAACTCTATGGCTACACCTTC.

The V gene is TRBV27, the J gene TRBJ2-7; weak D call: TRBD1 (6 bases). This CDR3 has 15 amino acids. From germline, CDR1 is MNHEY and CDR2 SMNVEV (reference sequence). Trimming left V 5 bases short and J 1 base short, with 15 bases between. CDR3 DNA sequence: TGTGCCAGCAGTGCCAAATCGACAGGTTCCTACGAGCAGTACTTC. Translated: CASSAKSTGSYEQYF.

A few counts support this clone. The J gene is TRBJ2-5, the V gene TRBV4-1, with D possibly being TRBD2 (5 bases). CDR1 is MGHRA, CDR2 YSYEKL, per germline. The CDR3 is 16 amino acids. Trimming stripped 0 bases from V and 5 bases from J, with 16 bases between. In DNA, the CDR3 is TGCGCCAGCAGCCAAGAACCCCGCGGATCGGGGGAGACCCAGTACTTC. This encodes CASSQEPRGSGETQYF.

V is TRBV15 and J is TRBJ1-6; TRBD1 might be the D (6 bases). This CDR3 comprises 17 residues. From germline, CDR1 is LNHNV and CDR2 YYDKDF (reference sequence). With 0 bases removed from V and 6 bases from J, the gap between germline ends came to 15 bases. The CDR3, as DNA: TGTGCCACCAGCAGAGATGCTGGCACAGGGAGTAATTCACCCCTCCACTTT. Translation gives CATSRDAGTGSNSPLHF.

The rearrangement links TRBV11-2 to TRBJ1-1; D uncertain. CDR1 and CDR2 from the germline V gene are SGHAT and FQNNGV. V dropped 2 bases and J dropped 0 bases, with 4 bases sitting between them. The CDR3 is made up of 13 amino acids. CDR3 sequence (DNA): TGTGCCAGCAGCTTACCCATGAACACTGAAGCTTTCTTT. Translating it yields CASSLPMNTEAFF.

CDR3 region: CASSLSRGSNEKLFF. The CDR3 DNA reads TGTGCCAGCAGCTTATCGAGGGGGTCTAATGAAAAACTGTTTTTT. J is TRBJ1-4 and V is TRBV7-2; D is perhaps TRBD1 (6 bases). The germline V and J ends were trimmed by 2 bases and 3 bases, with 10 bases remaining between them. The germline V gene has CDR1 SGHTA and CDR2 FQGNSA. This CDR3 has 15 residues.

The CDR3 bases are TGTGCCAGTAGGAGACAGATCTATGGCTACACCTTC. It yields the protein CASRRQIYGYTF. V usage is TRBV19 and J usage is TRBJ1-2; possibly TRBD1 for D (5 bases). V lost 6 bases to trimming and J lost 4 bases, with 9 bases between them. Looked up from germline, CDR1 is LNHDA and CDR2 is SQIVND (reference sequence). The length of the CDR3 is 12 residues.

J is TRBJ1-1 and V is TRBV4-3; the D is unclear. The CDR3 contains 15 residues. The germline CDR1 and CDR2 sequences are LGHNA and YSLEER. V dropped 1 base and J dropped 0 bases, with 9 bases sitting between them. The CDR3 DNA reads as TGCGCCAGCAGCCAAGCAGGTTACATGAACACTGAAGCTTTCTTT. This translates into CASSQAGYMNTEAFF.

J is TRBJ2-7 and V is TRBV5-1; 9 bases fit TRBD1. J gave up 3 bases and V 3 bases, and 4 bases lay outside the gene matches. CDR1 is SGHRS and CDR2 is YFSETQ in the germline V gene. This CDR3 has 14 amino acids. The CDR3 is CASSSGQGHYEQYF. The CDR3 DNA follows: TGCGCCAGCAGCTCCGGACAGGGGCACTACGAGCAGTACTTC.

The chain employs TRBV29-1 and TRBJ1-1; D unclear. The germline V gene encodes CDR1 SQVTM and CDR2 ANQGSEA. This CDR3 is built from 12 residues. The CDR3 region has the DNA TGCACCACCCAGACTGGAAACACTGAAGCTTTCTTT. Translated, it gives CTTQTGNTEAFF.

This rearrangement joins TRBV19 to TRBJ1-3; D remains ambiguous. The CDR3 contains 16 residues. The V gene's germline CDR1 is LNHDA and CDR2 SQIVND (reference sequence). V lost 7 bases to trimming and J lost 0 bases, with 16 bases between them. This CDR3 reads CASNVGQAGSGNTIYF. The CDR3 DNA sequence: TGTGCCAGTAATGTTGGTCAGGCCGGCTCTGGAAACACCATATATTTT.

The chain joins TRBV28 to TRBJ1-2; possible D gene TRBD1, 5 bases. The ends were cut back, 3 bases at V and 4 bases at J, with 12 bases in the middle. Germline values: CDR1 MDHEN, CDR2 SYDVKM. The CDR3 runs to 14 residues. The CDR3: CASSLSRAVYGYTF. Here the CDR3 DNA reads TGTGCCAGCAGTTTGTCCAGGGCCGTCTATGGCTACACCTTC.

Of note for this clone: The sample contains more than one DNA sequence encoding this CDR3. The chain links TRBV9 to TRBJ2-2; a possible D gene is TRBD2 (6 bases). The CDR3 length is 15 residues. V lost 2 bases, J lost 1 base, and 9 bases lay in between. The V gene's germline CDR1 is SGDLS and CDR2 YYNGEE. Written as DNA, the CDR3 is TGTGCCAGCAGCGTGGCGGGAAGGAACACCGGGGAGCTGTTTTTT. Translated: CASSVAGRNTGELFF. Supplemented by reference TRBV9 and TRBJ2-2, the full variable domain reads DSGVTQTPKHLITATGQRVTLRCSPRSGDLSVYWYQQSLDQGLQFLIQYYNGEERAKGNILERFSAQQFPDLHSELNLSSLELGDSALYFCASSVAGRNTGELFFGEGSRLTVL.

The chain carries TRBV4-3 and TRBJ2-7, with D maybe TRBD2 (6 bases). V was cut by 4 bases and J by 2 bases, with 15 bases left in between. This CDR3 spans 15 amino acids. CDR1 LGHNA and CDR2 YSLEER come from the germline V gene. The CDR3 DNA reads TGCGCCAGCAGCCCCTCCCCGGGGGACCCCTACGAGCAGTACTTC. It yields the protein CASSPSPGDPYEQYF.

This chain connects TRBV6-5 to TRBJ1-3; D unclear. The CDR3 sequence is 16 residues long. Between the trimmed V and J ends, which lost 0 bases and 0 bases, there was a span of 9 bases. The germline V gene has CDR1 MNHEY and CDR2 SVGAGI. The CDR3 DNA reads TGTGCCAGCAGTTACTCCCGTCCTAGCTCTGGAAACACCATATATTTT. Translated, it gives CASSYSRPSSGNTIYF.

The genes are TRBV7-3 and TRBJ1-2; unclear D gene. CDR3 length: 15 amino acids. V was trimmed by 5 bases and J by 8 bases, leaving 21 bases between them. Germline V gene data show CDR1 as SGHTA and CDR2 as FQGTGA. CDR3: CASSPTSGTREGYTF. CDR3 DNA sequence: TGTGCCAGCAGCCCAACGTCGGGTACGAGGGAAGGCTACACCTTC.

The CDR3 loop reads CASSQEEWSEAFF. The DNA for the CDR3 is TGTGCCAGCAGCCAAGAGGAGTGGTCTGAAGCTTTCTTT. The V call is TRBV4-2, the J call TRBJ1-1; the D is unclear. V lost 0 bases to trimming and J lost 6 bases, with 8 bases between them. This CDR3 is 13 amino acids long. CDR1 is LGHNA, CDR2 YNFKEQ, per germline.

The V gene is TRBV29-1, the J gene TRBJ2-7; TRBD1 aligns across 10 bases. This CDR3 spans 14 amino acids. V was clipped by 7 bases and J by 7 bases; unmatched bases: 13. Germline V gene sequence: CDR1 SQVTM, CDR2 ANQGSEA. CDR3 in DNA: TGCAGCGCCACCGGTCGACAGGGGGCGCGGGAGCAGTACTTC. Protein: CSATGRQGAREQYF.

The chain recombines TRBV28 with TRBJ1-1; TRBD1 matches at 8 bases. Germline CDR1 MDHEN, CDR2 SYDVKM. Germline trimming cut 5 bases from V and 0 bases from J; bases unmatched to any gene: 11. The CDR3 is made up of 17 amino acids. The DNA for the CDR3 is TGTGCCAGCAGTCTTACAGGGGGTGGGTTTATGAACACTGAAGCTTTCTTT. Amino acid sequence: CASSLTGGGFMNTEAFF.

The chain carries TRBV30 and TRBJ2-7, with 9 bases matching TRBD2. The CDR3 contains 16 residues. After removal of 4 bases from V and 2 bases from J, the junction contained 12 bases not matched to a gene. CDR1 is GTSNPN, CDR2 SVGIG, per germline (reference sequence). DNA for the CDR3: TGTGCCTGGACCCCAACAGGCGGGGGGGAAGCCTACGAGCAGTACTTC. Protein: CAWTPTGGGEAYEQYF.

The V call is TRBV11-2, the J call TRBJ2-7, with 9 bases identical to TRBD2. V shed 2 bases and J 4 bases; nucleotides not matched to a gene: 6. Germline V gives CDR1 SGHAT, CDR2 FQNNGV. CDR3 size: 15 residues. DNA of the CDR3: TGTGCCAGCAGCTTAAGGCTAGCGGGAATTTACGAGCAGTACTTC. It is translated as CASSLRLAGIYEQYF.

The rearrangement links TRBV29-1 to TRBJ1-1; TRBD1 matches 7 bases. The CDR3 extends over 14 amino acids. Germline V lookup: CDR1 SQVTM, CDR2 ANQGSEA. Trimming cost V 6 bases and J 2 bases; bases outside gene matches: 9. CDR3: CSVTPGQLNTEAFF. The CDR3 DNA follows: TGCAGCGTCACTCCGGGACAGCTAAACACTGAAGCTTTCTTT.

The chain employs TRBV11-2 and TRBJ2-1; the D gene is possibly TRBD2 (6 bases). Germline CDR1 and CDR2: SGHAT and FQNNGV. Trimming removed 5 bases at V and 4 bases at J, with 12 bases between. The CDR3 runs to 14 residues. CDR3 DNA: TGTGCCAGCAGCGGGGCGGGGCTATACAATGAGCAGTTCTTC. Amino acids: CASSGAGLYNEQFF.

A few counts support this clone. J is TRBJ2-5 and V is TRBV27, with a weak D call TRBD2 (6 bases). The CDR3 consists of 14 residues. From germline, CDR1 is MNHEY and CDR2 SMNVEV (reference sequence). V lost 5 bases and J lost 5, with 15 bases in between. In DNA form, the CDR3 reads TGTGCCAGCAGTCCTCGGGACTTGGGGGAGACCCAGTACTTC. It yields the protein CASSPRDLGETQYF.

The rearrangement joins TRBV9 to TRBJ2-2; D is possibly TRBD2 (5 bases). There are 15 residues in the CDR3. The germline V gene has CDR1 SGDLS and CDR2 YYNGEE. The ends were cut back, 2 bases at V and 2 bases at J, with 10 bases in the middle. The CDR3 coding sequence is TGTGCCAGCAGCGTCTTGGACTCCAACACCGGGGAGCTGTTTTTT. Amino acid sequence: CASSVLDSNTGELFF.

About this clone itself: This sample also contains other DNA sequences that code for the same CDR3. The chain combines TRBV11-2 with TRBJ2-3, with TRBD2 matching over 12 bases. The CDR3 runs 18 residues. J gave up 4 bases and V 5 bases, and 13 bases lay outside the gene matches. Germline loops: CDR1 SGHAT, CDR2 FQNNGV. CDR3: CASSLLAGGPAGPDTQYF. The DNA for the CDR3 is TGTGCCAGCAGCCTACTAGCGGGGGGACCAGCCGGTCCAGATACGCAGTATTTT.